This T cell receptor beta chain was sequenced in a study of early stage breast cancer tumors. CDR1 is MDHEN, CDR2 SYDVKM, per germline. The ends were cut back, 8 bases at V and 4 bases at J, with 20 bases in the middle. The CDR3 consists of 16 residues. TCRdb's copy holds only in-frame clones and misses some; the assay was immunoSEQ multiplex PCR. Of about 72,000 clones detected, roughly 84% appear once; the ten largest clones hold roughly 3.2%. This sequence originates from a person in their 60s with breast cancer. Sequencing was carried out using blood. The J gene is TRBJ2-2, the V gene TRBV28; a possible D gene is TRBD2 (5 bases). The CDR3 is CASSRRELRGTGELFF. In nucleotides, the CDR3 is TGTGCCAGCTCCCGGAGAGAGCTCCGGGGCACCGGGGAGCTGTTTTTT.